This T cell receptor beta chain was profiled in a study of identical twins. This clonotype has a handful of counts. TCRdb reprocessed the 5' RACE reads with MiXCR, giving one entry per CDR3 protein. The sample consists of about 720,000 distinct CDR3 sequences, less than 10% of them appearing once. Germline V gene sequence: CDR1 SEHNR, CDR2 FQNEAQ (reference sequence). This CDR3 region has 14 residues. The ends were cut back, 1 base at V and 7 bases at J, with 14 bases in the middle. These sequences were also reported in another study, on yellow fever vaccine responses in identical twins. That report notes: Twins' vaccine T cell response reportedly seemed partly convergent, partly personalized.

Source material: PBMCs. The receptor comes from a young woman in good health. The chain uses TRBV7-9 and TRBJ2-7, with D possibly being TRBD2 (6 bases). CDR3 bases: TGTGCCAGCAGCTTAGTTGGGGGGTTGGGGGAGCAGTACTTC. Translation gives CASSLVGGLGEQYF. Looking up the rest from reference TRBV7-9 and TRBJ2-7 gives the full variable domain: DTGVSQNPRHKITKRGQNVTFRCDPISEHNRLYWYRQTLGQGPEFLTYFQNEAQLEKSRLLSDRFSAERPKGSFSTLEIQRTEQGDSAMYLCASSLVGGLGEQYFGPGTRLTVT.